Below, 24 T cell receptor beta chains from the same sample are listed, as sequenced in a study of human thymus T cells. Repertoires were generated with immunoSEQ multiplex PCR, while TCRdb's copy carries only in-frame clones and drops some. The profile shows roughly 54,000 clones, roughly 94% of them singletons. Sample: blood. The source is a boy younger than two with a congenital heart defect but otherwise immunologically healthy.

The chain employs TRBV4-1 and TRBJ2-1; weak D call: TRBD2 (6 bases). V was pared by 0 bases and J by 8 bases, with 17 bases between. This CDR3 is 16 amino acids long. Germline CDR1 is MGHRA and CDR2 is YSYEKL. The CDR3 reads CASSQEKAAREDEQFF. The DNA for the CDR3 is TGCGCCAGCAGCCAAGAAAAGGCCGCTAGGGAGGATGAGCAGTTCTTC.

The chain joins TRBV12-5 to TRBJ2-1, with TRBD1 matching 7 bases. Trimming at V came to 0 bases and at J to 6 bases, leaving 11 bases not matched to a gene. The CDR3 is made up of 17 amino acids. Germline V gene sequence: CDR1 LGHNT, CDR2 FRNRAP. CDR3 residues: CASGLVLGGQTLNEQFF. Here the CDR3 DNA reads TGTGCTAGTGGTTTGGTACTAGGGGGCCAAACGCTCAATGAGCAGTTCTTC.

V usage is TRBV6-6 and J usage is TRBJ1-2, with 7 bases matching TRBD1. V trimming: 2 bases; J trimming: 8 bases; junction bases outside the gene matches: 8. Per the germline V gene, CDR1 is MNHNY and CDR2 is SVGAGI (reference sequence). The CDR3 has 14 residues. DNA for the CDR3: TGTGCCAGCAGTTACCTCTTGACAGGGAGCGGCTACACCTTC. Protein product: CASSYLLTGSGYTF.

The sample holds one count of this clone. The chain recombines TRBV14 with TRBJ2-4, with D uncertain. The CDR3 consists of 13 residues. From germline, CDR1 is SGHDN and CDR2 FVKESK. Trimming took 4 bases from V and 0 from J, leaving 4 bases between them. CDR3 residues: CASSRLAKNIQYF. The DNA for the CDR3 is TGTGCCAGCAGCCGACTAGCCAAAAACATTCAGTACTTC.

The chain combines TRBV6-6 with TRBJ2-2; D unclear. There are 12 residues in the CDR3. Germline V gene sequence: CDR1 MNHNY, CDR2 SVGAGI (reference sequence). Trimming shortened V by 2 bases and J by 8 bases, and 6 bases separated the two germline ends. The CDR3 protein is CASSYGLGELFF. CDR3 coding DNA: TGTGCCAGCAGTTACGGGTTAGGGGAGCTGTTTTTT.

This clone was recorded once. CDR3: CASSPSGLAAIQYF. In DNA form, the CDR3 reads TGTGCCAGCAGTCCGTCCGGACTAGCGGCCATTCAGTACTTC. The chain couples TRBV5-4 to TRBJ2-4; 10 bases match TRBD2. With V trimmed by 5 bases and J by 9 bases, 8 bases remained unmatched. The CDR3 sequence is 14 residues long. Germline V gene sequence: CDR1 SGHNT, CDR2 YYREEE (reference sequence).

V gene TRBV5-4 combines with J gene TRBJ1-2; no firm D call. The CDR3 loop spans 11 amino acids. V was clipped by 0 bases and J by 7 bases, with 4 bases between them. Germline-derived CDR1 and CDR2 are SGHNT and YYREEE (reference sequence). This chain's CDR3 is CASSLGSGYTF. The CDR3, as DNA: TGTGCCAGCAGCTTGGGTTCTGGCTACACCTTC.

The genes are TRBV5-1 and TRBJ2-1; 9 positions match TRBD2. The V gene end was trimmed by 1 base and the J gene end by 5 bases; junction bases not matched to a gene: 7. Germline lookup yields CDR1 SGHRS and CDR2 YFSETQ. The CDR3 is made up of 16 amino acids. The CDR3 spells CASSLFAGGYNNEQFF. The CDR3 DNA sequence: TGCGCCAGCAGCTTGTTTGCGGGAGGGTACAACAATGAGCAGTTCTTC.

Only one count was recorded for this clone. The chain has TRBV5-1 and TRBJ2-7, with D hard to call. Germline CDR1 is SGHRS and CDR2 is YFSETQ. V was trimmed by 0 bases and J by 4 bases, leaving 17 bases between them. CDR3 length: 16 residues. The CDR3 protein is CASSLVLARSSYEQYF. The CDR3, as DNA: TGCGCCAGCAGCTTGGTGTTGGCACGGTCCTCTTACGAGCAGTACTTC. Full variable domain (outside the CDR3, taken from reference TRBV5-1 and TRBJ2-7): KAGVTQTPRYLIKTRGQQVTLSCSPISGHRSVSWYQQTPGQGLQFLFEYFSETQRNKGNFPGRFSGRQFSNSRSEMNVSTLELGDSALYLCASSLVLARSSYEQYFGPGTRLTVT.

Turning to this clone: Its ends do not fully match the called genes, so a read error is possible. V usage is TRBV7-8 and J usage is TRBJ2-7; 7 nucleotides align to TRBD1. The V gene's germline CDR1 is SGHVS and CDR2 FQNEAQ. The CDR3 covers 11 residues. CDR3 region: CASNQTGRHHF. Written as DNA, the CDR3 is TGTGCCAGCAACCAGACAGGGCGGCACCACTTC.

J is TRBJ1-1 and V is TRBV6-6, with D tentatively TRBD1 (6 bases). This CDR3 contains 14 residues. Germline V gene lookup returns CDR1 MNHNY and CDR2 SVGAGI (reference sequence). V was pared by 6 bases and J by 8 bases, with 19 bases between. The CDR3 DNA is TGTGCCAGCAGCACCGGGACAATACCATCCGAAGCTTTCTTT. It encodes CASSTGTIPSEAFF.

This clone was seen once. Germline and junction disagree at one end, which may indicate a read error. The V gene is TRBV2, the J gene TRBJ2-5; the D is unclear. The CDR3 runs 13 residues. Germline CDR1 reads SNHLY; CDR2 reads FYNNEI. The CDR3 spells CASGDLPRETQYF. CDR3 DNA sequence: TGTGCCAGCGGTGACCTCCCACGGGAGACCCAGTACTTC.

This clone occurred once. The rearrangement joins TRBV7-8 to TRBJ2-7, with 11 bases aligning to TRBD1. The CDR3 is 15 amino acids. Looked up from germline, CDR1 is SGHVS and CDR2 is FQNEAQ. V trimming: 5 bases; J trimming: 3 bases; junction bases outside the gene matches: 6. The CDR3 DNA sequence: TGTGCCAGCAGCCGCGGGACAGGGGGTAGCTACGAGCAGTACTTC. This sequence encodes CASSRGTGGSYEQYF.

The rearrangement links TRBV2 to TRBJ2-2; 7 nucleotides line up with TRBD1. Germline V gene sequence: CDR1 SNHLY, CDR2 FYNNEI. This CDR3 has 15 amino acids. Trimming removed 4 bases from V and 5 bases from J; junction bases left unmatched: 7. CDR3 sequence reads: CASSGGQLKTGELFF. The CDR3 bases are TGTGCCAGCAGTGGGGGACAGTTAAAAACCGGGGAGCTGTTTTTT.

The V call is TRBV27, the J call TRBJ1-1; D is undetermined. The germline gives CDR1 MNHEY, CDR2 SMNVEV (reference sequence). V gave up 0 bases and J gave up 3 bases, with 17 bases separating them. This CDR3 has 17 residues. The CDR3 spells CASSLSGRPGLYTEAFF. In nucleotides, the CDR3 is TGTGCCAGCAGTTTATCAGGGCGGCCCGGGTTGTACACTGAAGCTTTCTTT.

The chain has TRBV5-6 and TRBJ1-1, with 7 positions matching TRBD1. J was trimmed by 5 bases and V by 0 bases; bases with no gene match: 4. This CDR3 contains 14 residues. Germline V gene lookup returns CDR1 SGHDT and CDR2 YYEEEE. The CDR3 DNA is TGTGCCAGCAGCTTGGCATACAGGGGTACTGAAGCTTTCTTT. This encodes CASSLAYRGTEAFF.

This rearrangement joins TRBV4-1 to TRBJ2-5; 9 nucleotides match TRBD2. The CDR3 length is 15 residues. V dropped 2 bases and J dropped 1; count of bases not matched to a gene: 2. Germline V CDR1 and CDR2: MGHRA, YSYEKL. In nucleotides, the CDR3 is TGCGCCAGCAGCCAATTGACTAGCGGCCAAGAGACCCAGTACTTC. Its translation: CASSQLTSGQETQYF.

The chain uses TRBV10-3 and TRBJ2-7, with D maybe TRBD1 (5 bases). Germline CDR1 and CDR2: ENHRY and SYGVKD. The CDR3 extends over 13 amino acids. V was pared by 8 bases and J by 0 bases, with 11 bases between. CDR3 in amino acids: CAIQLGDSYEQYF. The CDR3 DNA follows: TGTGCCATCCAGCTAGGGGACTCCTACGAGCAGTACTTC.

The rearrangement links TRBV27 to TRBJ2-1; a weak D match, TRBD2 (5 bases). The CDR3 consists of 15 residues. V shed 0 bases and J shed 6 bases, with 12 bases lying between them. Germline V gene data show CDR1 as MNHEY and CDR2 as SMNVEV (reference sequence). CDR3 residues: CASSLSTGSGNEQFF. For the CDR3, the DNA is TGTGCCAGCAGTTTATCGACGGGGTCTGGCAATGAGCAGTTCTTC.

The V call is TRBV15, the J call TRBJ1-1; 9 bases fit TRBD1. The ends lost 4 bases at V and 6 bases at J; junction bases unmatched: 3. CDR1 and CDR2 from the germline V gene are LNHNV and YYDKDF (reference sequence). CDR3 size: 13 residues. This chain's CDR3 is CATSTRDRAEAFF. In DNA, the CDR3 is TGTGCCACCAGCACGCGGGACAGGGCTGAAGCTTTCTTT.

This sequence joins TRBV19 and TRBJ1-5; D is possibly TRBD1 (5 bases). The CDR3 covers 16 residues. V gave up 5 bases and J gave up 1 base, with 15 bases separating them. Germline V gene data show CDR1 as LNHDA and CDR2 as SQIVND (reference sequence). The CDR3 sequence: CASSPDIPASNQPQHF. CDR3 DNA: TGTGCCAGTAGTCCGGACATCCCGGCGAGCAATCAGCCCCAGCATTTT. Looking up the rest from reference TRBV19 and TRBJ1-5 gives the full variable domain: DGGITQSPKYLFRKEGQNVTLSCEQNLNHDAMYWYRQDPGQGLRLIYYSQIVNDFQKGDIAEGYSVSREKKESFPLTVTSAQKNPTAFYLCASSPDIPASNQPQHFGDGTRLSIL.

The CDR3 sequence: CASSLSSGFYNEQFF. CDR3 in DNA: TGTGCCAGCAGTTTATCTAGTGGATTCTACAATGAGCAGTTCTTC. V usage is TRBV27 and J usage is TRBJ2-1; D call uncertain. Germline CDR1 MNHEY, CDR2 SMNVEV (reference sequence). The V and J ends lost 0 bases and 3 bases respectively, with 9 bases between them. The CDR3 runs 15 residues.

The genes are TRBV21-1 and TRBJ2-7; TRBD1, the table's D call, was not compared with the DNA. TRBV21-1 is an annotated pseudogene. CDR3 length: 15 residues. This CDR3 is CASNLQQGRIYEQYF. In DNA form, the CDR3 reads TGTGCCAGCAACCTGCAACAGGGGAGGATCTACGAGCAGTACTTC.

The genes are TRBV7-3 and TRBJ1-3, with 10 bases identical to TRBD1. V was clipped by 1 base and J by 1 base; unmatched bases: 4. Germline V lookup: CDR1 SGHTA, CDR2 FQGTGA. This CDR3 is built from 17 residues. The CDR3 bases are TGTGCCAGCAGCTTAAGAGGGACAGGGGAATCTGGAAACACCATATATTTT. Amino acids: CASSLRGTGESGNTIYF.